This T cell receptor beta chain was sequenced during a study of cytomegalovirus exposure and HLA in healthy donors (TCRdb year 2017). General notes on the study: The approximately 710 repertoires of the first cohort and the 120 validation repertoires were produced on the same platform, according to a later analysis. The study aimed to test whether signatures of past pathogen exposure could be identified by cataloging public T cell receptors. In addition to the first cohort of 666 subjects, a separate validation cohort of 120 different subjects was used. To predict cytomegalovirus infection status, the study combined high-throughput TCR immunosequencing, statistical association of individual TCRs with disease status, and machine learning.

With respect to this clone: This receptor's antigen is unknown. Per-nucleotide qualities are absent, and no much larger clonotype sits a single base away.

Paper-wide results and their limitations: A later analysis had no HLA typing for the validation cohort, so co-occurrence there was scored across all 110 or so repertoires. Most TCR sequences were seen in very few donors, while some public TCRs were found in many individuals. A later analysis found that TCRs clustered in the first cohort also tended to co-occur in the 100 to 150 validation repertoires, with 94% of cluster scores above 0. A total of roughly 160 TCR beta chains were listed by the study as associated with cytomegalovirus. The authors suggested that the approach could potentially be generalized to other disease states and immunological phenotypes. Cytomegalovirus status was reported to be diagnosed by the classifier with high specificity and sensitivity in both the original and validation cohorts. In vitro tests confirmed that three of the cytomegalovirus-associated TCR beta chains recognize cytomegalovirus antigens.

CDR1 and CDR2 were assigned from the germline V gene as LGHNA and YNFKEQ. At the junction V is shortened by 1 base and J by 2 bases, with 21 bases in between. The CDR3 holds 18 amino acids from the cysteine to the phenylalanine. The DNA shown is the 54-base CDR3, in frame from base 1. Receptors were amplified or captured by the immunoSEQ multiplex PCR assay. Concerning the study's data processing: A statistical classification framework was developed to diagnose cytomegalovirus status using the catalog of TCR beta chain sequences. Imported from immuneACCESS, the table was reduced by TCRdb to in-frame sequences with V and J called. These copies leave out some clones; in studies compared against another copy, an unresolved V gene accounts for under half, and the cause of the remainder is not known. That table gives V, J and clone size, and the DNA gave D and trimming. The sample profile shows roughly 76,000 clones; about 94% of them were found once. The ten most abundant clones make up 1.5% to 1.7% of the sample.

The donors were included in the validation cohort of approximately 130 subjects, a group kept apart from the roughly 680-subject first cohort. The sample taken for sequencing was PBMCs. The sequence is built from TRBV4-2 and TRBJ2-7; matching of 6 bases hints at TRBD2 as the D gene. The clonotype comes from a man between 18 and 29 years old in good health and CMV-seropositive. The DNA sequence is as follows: TGTGCCAGCAGCCAAGTCGGACTTGGGGGGAACGATGCCTACGAGCAGTACTTC. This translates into CASSQVGLGGNDAYEQYF.